The clone carrying this T cell receptor (beta chain) was counted a single time. Germline trimming cut 2 bases from V and 4 bases from J; bases unmatched to any gene: 0. The CDR3 covers 14 residues. Germline values: CDR1 MNHEY, CDR2 SMNVEV (reference sequence). TCRdb's table, derived via immunoSEQ multiplex PCR, lists solely in-frame clones and lacks some. Counted here are fewer than 250,000 clones, 80% to 90% occurring once; the ten biggest clones make up 3% to 4%. The data are from a study of blood T cell repertoires in COVID-19. Study summary: Sources were T cells, B-cell-depleted T cells, or PBMCs; the material itself was cDNA or gDNA.

Clinical history reported by participants formed the basis on which cohorts were assigned. This chain connects TRBV27 to TRBJ2-5; TRBD2 agrees at 11 bases. The sequenced sample was PBMCs or T cells enriched from blood (not recorded which). The source is a middle-aged woman with acute COVID-19. In nucleotides, the CDR3 is TGTGCCAGCAGTTTACTAGCGGGAGGAGAGACCCAGTACTTC. Translating gives CASSLLAGGETQYF.